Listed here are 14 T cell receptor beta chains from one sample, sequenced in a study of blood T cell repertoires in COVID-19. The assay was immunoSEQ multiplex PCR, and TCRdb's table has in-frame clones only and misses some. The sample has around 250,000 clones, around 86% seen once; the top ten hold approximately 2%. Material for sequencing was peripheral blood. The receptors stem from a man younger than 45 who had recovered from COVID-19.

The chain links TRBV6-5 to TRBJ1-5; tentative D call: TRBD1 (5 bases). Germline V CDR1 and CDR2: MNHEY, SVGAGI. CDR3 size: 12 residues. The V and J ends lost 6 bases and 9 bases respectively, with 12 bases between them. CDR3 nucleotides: TGTGCCAGCAGAACAGGTGACGGGCCCCAGCATTTT. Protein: CASRTGDGPQHF.

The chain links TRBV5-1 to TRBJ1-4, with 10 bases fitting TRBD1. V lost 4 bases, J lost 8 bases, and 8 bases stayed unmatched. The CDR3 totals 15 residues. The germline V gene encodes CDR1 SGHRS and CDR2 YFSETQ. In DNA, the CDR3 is TGCGCCAGCAGCCGGGACAGGGGATTGGGCGAAAAACTGTTTTTT. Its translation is CASSRDRGLGEKLFF.

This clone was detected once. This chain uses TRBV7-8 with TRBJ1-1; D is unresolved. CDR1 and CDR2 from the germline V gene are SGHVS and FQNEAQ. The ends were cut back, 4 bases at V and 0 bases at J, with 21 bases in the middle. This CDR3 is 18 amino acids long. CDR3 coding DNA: TGTGCCAGCAGCTCCCCACCCCGCCAGGCTCGGTTGAACACTGAAGCTTTCTTT. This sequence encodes CASSSPPRQARLNTEAFF.

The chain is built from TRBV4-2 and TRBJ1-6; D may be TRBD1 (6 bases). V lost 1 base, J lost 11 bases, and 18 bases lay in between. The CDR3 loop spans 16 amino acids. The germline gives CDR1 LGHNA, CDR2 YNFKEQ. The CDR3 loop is CASSQVVRGPGPPLHF. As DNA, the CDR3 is TGTGCCAGCAGCCAAGTCGTCAGGGGCCCCGGCCCACCCCTCCACTTT.

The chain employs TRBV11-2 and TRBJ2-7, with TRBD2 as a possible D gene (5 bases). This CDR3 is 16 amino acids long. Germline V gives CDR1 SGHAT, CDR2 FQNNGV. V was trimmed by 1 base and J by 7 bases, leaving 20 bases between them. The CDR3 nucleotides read TGTGCCAGCAGCTTAGTGGTCGATCCCGCTAGGAGGGAGCAGTACTTC. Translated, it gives CASSLVVDPARREQYF.

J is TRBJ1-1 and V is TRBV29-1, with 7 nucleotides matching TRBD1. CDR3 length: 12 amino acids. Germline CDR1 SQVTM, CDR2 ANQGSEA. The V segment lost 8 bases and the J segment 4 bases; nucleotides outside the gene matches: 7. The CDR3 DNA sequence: TGCAGCTTAACGACAGGGAGCACTGAAGCTTTCTTT. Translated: CSLTTGSTEAFF.

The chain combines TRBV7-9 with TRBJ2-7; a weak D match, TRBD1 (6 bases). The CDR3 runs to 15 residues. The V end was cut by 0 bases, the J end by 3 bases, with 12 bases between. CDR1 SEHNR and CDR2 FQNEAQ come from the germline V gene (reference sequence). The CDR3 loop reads CASSLAMGHLYEQYF. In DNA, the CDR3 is TGTGCCAGCAGCTTAGCGATGGGACACCTCTACGAGCAGTACTTC.

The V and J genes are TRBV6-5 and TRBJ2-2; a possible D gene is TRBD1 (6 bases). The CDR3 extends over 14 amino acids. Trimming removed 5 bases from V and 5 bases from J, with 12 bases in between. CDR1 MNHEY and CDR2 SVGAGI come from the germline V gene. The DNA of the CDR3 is TGTGCCAGCAGTCGACAGGCGGCGACCGGGGAGCTGTTTTTT. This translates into CASSRQAATGELFF.

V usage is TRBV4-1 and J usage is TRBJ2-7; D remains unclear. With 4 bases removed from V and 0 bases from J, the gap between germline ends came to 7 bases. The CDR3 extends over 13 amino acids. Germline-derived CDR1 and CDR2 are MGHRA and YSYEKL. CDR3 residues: CASSPQVSYEQYF. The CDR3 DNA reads TGCGCCAGCAGCCCGCAGGTCTCCTACGAGCAGTACTTC.

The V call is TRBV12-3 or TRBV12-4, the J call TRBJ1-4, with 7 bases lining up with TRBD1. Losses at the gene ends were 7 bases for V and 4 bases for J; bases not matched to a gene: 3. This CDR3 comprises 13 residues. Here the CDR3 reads CASIDRVNEKLFF. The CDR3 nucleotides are TGTGCCAGCATCGACAGGGTTAATGAAAAACTGTTTTTT.

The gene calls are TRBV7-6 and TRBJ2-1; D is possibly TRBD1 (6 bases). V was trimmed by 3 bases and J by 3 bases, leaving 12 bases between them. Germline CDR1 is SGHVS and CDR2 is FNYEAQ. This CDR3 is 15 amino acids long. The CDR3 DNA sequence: TGTGCCAGCAGCTTGAGCGCAGGGGACTACAATGAGCAGTTCTTC. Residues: CASSLSAGDYNEQFF.

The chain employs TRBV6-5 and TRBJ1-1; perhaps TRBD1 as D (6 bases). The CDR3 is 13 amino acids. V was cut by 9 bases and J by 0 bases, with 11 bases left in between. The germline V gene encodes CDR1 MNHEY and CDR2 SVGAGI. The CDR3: CASTGQMNTEAFF. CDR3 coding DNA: TGTGCCAGTACAGGACAGATGAACACTGAAGCTTTCTTT.

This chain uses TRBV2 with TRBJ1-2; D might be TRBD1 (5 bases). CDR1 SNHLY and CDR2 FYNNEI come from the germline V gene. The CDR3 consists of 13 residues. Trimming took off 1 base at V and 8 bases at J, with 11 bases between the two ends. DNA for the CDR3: TGTGCCAGCAGTGAAGAGAGAAGGGGAGGCTACACCTTC. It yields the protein CASSEERRGGYTF.

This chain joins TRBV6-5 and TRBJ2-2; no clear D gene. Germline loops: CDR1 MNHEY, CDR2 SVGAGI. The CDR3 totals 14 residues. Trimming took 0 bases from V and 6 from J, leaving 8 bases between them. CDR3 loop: CASSYSTTSGELFF. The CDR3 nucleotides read TGTGCCAGCAGTTACTCTACAACCTCCGGGGAGCTGTTTTTT.